A single sample is the source of the 2 T cell receptor beta chains below, sequenced in a study of cytotoxic CD8 clonotypes in ibrutinib-treated CLL. The method was immunoSEQ multiplex PCR; TCRdb's version includes in-frame clones alone and lacks a portion of them. The profile shows about 84,000 clones, 70% to 90% of them singletons. The sample in question was PBMCs, obtained before ibrutinib treatment. The receptors were sampled from a human donor with chronic lymphocytic leukemia.

This chain links TRBV27 with TRBJ2-3; D is undetermined. Germline CDR1 reads MNHEY; CDR2 reads SMNVEV (reference sequence). The CDR3 consists of 14 residues. Trimming removed 2 bases from V and 2 bases from J, with 8 bases in between. The CDR3 bases are TGTGCCAGCAGTTTAAGGCTGGACACAGATACGCAGTATTTT. This encodes CASSLRLDTDTQYF.

V and J are TRBV5-1 and TRBJ1-5; weak D call: TRBD1 (5 bases). Between the trimmed V and J ends, which lost 0 bases and 5 bases, there was a span of 9 bases. Germline CDR1 and CDR2: SGHRS and YFSETQ. The CDR3 spans 14 residues. CDR3 nucleotides: TGCGCCAGCAGCTTGGCAGGGTTCGATCAGCCCCAGCATTTT. Protein product: CASSLAGFDQPQHF.